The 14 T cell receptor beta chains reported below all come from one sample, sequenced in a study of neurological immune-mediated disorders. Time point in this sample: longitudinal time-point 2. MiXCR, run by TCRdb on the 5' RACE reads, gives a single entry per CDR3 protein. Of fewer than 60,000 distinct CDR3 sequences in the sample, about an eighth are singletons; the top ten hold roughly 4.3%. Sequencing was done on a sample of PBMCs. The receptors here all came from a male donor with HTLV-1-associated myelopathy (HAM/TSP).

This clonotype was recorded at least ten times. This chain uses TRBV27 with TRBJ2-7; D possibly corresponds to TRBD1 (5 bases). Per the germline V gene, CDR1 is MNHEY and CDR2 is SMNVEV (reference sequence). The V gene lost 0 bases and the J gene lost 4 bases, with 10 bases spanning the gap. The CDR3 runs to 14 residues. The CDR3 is CASSLSPGKYEQYF. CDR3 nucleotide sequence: TGTGCCAGCAGTTTATCACCAGGGAAATACGAGCAGTACTTC.

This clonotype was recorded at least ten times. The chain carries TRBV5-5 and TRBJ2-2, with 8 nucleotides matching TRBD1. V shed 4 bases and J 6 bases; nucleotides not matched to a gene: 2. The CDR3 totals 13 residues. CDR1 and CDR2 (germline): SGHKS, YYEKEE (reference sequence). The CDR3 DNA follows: TGTGCCAGCAGCAGGACAGGGCCCGGGGAGCTGTTTTTT. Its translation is CASSRTGPGELFF.

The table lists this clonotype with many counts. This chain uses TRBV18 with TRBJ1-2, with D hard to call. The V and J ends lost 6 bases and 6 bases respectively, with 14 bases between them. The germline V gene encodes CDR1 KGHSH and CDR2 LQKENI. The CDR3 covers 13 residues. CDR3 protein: CASSEPRENGYTF. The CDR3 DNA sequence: TGTGCCAGCTCGGAACCAAGGGAGAATGGCTACACCTTC.

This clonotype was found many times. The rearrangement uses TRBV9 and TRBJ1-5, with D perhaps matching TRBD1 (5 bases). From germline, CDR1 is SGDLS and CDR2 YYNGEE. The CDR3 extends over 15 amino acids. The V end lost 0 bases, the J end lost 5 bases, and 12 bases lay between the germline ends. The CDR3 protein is CASSVDGTWDQPQHF. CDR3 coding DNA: TGTGCCAGCAGCGTAGACGGGACCTGGGATCAGCCCCAGCATTTT. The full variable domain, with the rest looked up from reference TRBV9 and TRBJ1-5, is DSGVTQTPKHLITATGQRVTLRCSPRSGDLSVYWYQQSLDQGLQFLIQYYNGEERAKGNILERFSAQQFPDLHSELNLSSLELGDSALYFCASSVDGTWDQPQHFGDGTRLSIL.

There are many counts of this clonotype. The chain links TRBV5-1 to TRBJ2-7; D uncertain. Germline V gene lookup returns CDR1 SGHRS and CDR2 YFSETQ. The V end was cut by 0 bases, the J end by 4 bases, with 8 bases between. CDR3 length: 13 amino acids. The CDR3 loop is CASSLALGYEQYF. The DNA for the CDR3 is TGCGCCAGCAGCTTGGCCTTGGGTTACGAGCAGTACTTC.

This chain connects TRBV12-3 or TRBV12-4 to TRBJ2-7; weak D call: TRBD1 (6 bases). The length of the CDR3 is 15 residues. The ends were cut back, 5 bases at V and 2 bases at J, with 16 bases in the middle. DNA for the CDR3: TGTGCCAGCAGTCTAATGAGGGGGACCGCCTACGAGCAGTACTTC. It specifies CASSLMRGTAYEQYF.

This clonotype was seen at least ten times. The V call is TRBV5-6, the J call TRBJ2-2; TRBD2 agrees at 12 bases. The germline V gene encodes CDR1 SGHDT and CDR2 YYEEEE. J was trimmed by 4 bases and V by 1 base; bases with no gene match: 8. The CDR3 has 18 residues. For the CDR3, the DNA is TGTGCCAGCAGCTTGCCTAGCGGGGGGGCACTGGGCACCGGGGAGCTGTTTTTT. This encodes CASSLPSGGALGTGELFF. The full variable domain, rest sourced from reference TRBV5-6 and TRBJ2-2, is DAGVTQSPTHLIKTRGQQVTLRCSPKSGHDTVSWYQQALGQGPQFIFQYYEEEERQRGNFPDRFSGHQFPNYSSELNVNALLLGDSALYLCASSLPSGGALGTGELFFGEGSRLTVL.

The CDR3 loop reads CASKVEDTQYF. The CDR3 coding sequence is TGTGCCAGCAAGGTAGAAGATACGCAGTATTTT. This chain links TRBV27 with TRBJ2-3; D gene ambiguous. Germline V lookup: CDR1 MNHEY, CDR2 SMNVEV (reference sequence). CDR3 length: 11 residues. Trimming left V 7 bases short and J 5 bases short, with 7 bases between.

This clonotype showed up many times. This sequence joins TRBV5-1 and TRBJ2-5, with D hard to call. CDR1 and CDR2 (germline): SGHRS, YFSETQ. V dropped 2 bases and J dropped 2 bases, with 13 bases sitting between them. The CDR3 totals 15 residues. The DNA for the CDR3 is TGCGCCAGCAGCTTATCGGCAGCCTGGCAAGAGACCCAGTACTTC. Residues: CASSLSAAWQETQYF.

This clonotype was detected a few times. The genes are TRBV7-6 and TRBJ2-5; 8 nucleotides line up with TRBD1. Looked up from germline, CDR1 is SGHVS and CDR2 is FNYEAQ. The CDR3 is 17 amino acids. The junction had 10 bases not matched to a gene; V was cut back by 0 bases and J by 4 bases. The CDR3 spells CASSLAPGQGISETQYF. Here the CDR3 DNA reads TGTGCCAGCAGCTTAGCCCCAGGACAGGGAATATCAGAGACCCAGTACTTC. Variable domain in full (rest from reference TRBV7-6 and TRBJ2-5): GAGVSQSPRYKVTKRGQDVALRCDPISGHVSLYWYRQALGQGPEFLTYFNYEAQQDKSGLPNDRFSAERPEGSISTLTIQRTEQRDSAMYRCASSLAPGQGISETQYFGPGTRLLVL.

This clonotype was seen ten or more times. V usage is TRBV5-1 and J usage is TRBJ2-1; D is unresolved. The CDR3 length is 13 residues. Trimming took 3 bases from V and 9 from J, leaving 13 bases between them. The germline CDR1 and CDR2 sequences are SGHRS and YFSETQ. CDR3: CASSSNDSGEQFF. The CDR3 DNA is TGCGCCAGCAGCTCGAATGATTCGGGTGAGCAGTTCTTC.

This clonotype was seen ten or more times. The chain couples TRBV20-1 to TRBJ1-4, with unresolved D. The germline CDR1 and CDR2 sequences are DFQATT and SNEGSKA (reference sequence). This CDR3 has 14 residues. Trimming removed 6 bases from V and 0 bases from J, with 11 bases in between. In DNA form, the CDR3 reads TGCAGTGCCTCCCAAGGTGCAACTAATGAAAAACTGTTTTTT. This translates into CSASQGATNEKLFF.

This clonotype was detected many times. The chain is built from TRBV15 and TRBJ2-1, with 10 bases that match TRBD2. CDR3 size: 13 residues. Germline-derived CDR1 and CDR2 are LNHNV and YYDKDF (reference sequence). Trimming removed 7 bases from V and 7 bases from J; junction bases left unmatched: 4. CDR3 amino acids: CATTSGGRNEQFF. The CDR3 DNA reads TGTGCCACCACTAGCGGGGGCAGAAATGAGCAGTTCTTC.

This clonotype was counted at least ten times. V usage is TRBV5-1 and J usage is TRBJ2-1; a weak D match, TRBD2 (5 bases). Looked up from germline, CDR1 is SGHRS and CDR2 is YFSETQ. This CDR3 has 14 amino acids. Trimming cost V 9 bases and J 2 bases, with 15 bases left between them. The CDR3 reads CATRLGEAYNEQFF. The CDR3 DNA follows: TGCGCCACCAGGCTCGGGGAAGCCTACAATGAGCAGTTCTTC.